Following are 18 T cell receptor beta chains from one sample sequenced in a study of radiotherapy plus CTLA-4 blockade in lung cancer. Only in-frame clones appear in the TCRdb table, and some are missing; sequencing was by immunoSEQ multiplex PCR. The repertoire consists of tens of thousands of clones, with around 77% occurring once and the leading ten covering 11%. The input for sequencing was peripheral blood, taken from a patient treated with radiotherapy plus ipilimumab. These receptors were taken from a human donor with non-small cell lung cancer who had stable disease on radiotherapy plus ipilimumab.

The chain combines TRBV9 with TRBJ1-1; D unclear. The CDR3 spans 16 residues. Per germline, CDR1 SGDLS and CDR2 YYNGEE. Between the trimmed V and J ends, which lost 0 bases and 7 bases, there was a span of 19 bases. The CDR3 DNA reads as TGTGCCAGCAGCGTAGTCGCAGGCGGTGGGGTGGGTGAAGCTTTCTTT. It yields the protein CASSVVAGGGVGEAFF.

This clone was seen a handful of times. The rearrangement uses TRBV5-6 and TRBJ2-1; 12 nucleotides agree with TRBD1. Germline V gene sequence: CDR1 SGHDT, CDR2 YYEEEE. This CDR3 contains 17 residues. Trimming at V came to 6 bases and at J to 7 bases, leaving 14 bases not matched to a gene. DNA of the CDR3: TGTGCCAGCACCCGAACACCATCGGGACAGGGGGCAAATGAGCAGTTCTTC. Amino acids: CASTRTPSGQGANEQFF.

V usage is TRBV6-1 and J usage is TRBJ1-5, with TRBD1 matching over 8 bases. Losses at the gene ends were 5 bases for V and 7 bases for J; bases not matched to a gene: 7. This CDR3 comprises 14 residues. CDR1 and CDR2 from the germline V gene are MNHNS and SASEGT. CDR3: CASSRTGRTQPQHF. The CDR3 nucleotides are TGTGCCAGCAGTAGGACAGGGAGGACGCAGCCCCAGCATTTT.

The J gene is TRBJ1-4, the V gene TRBV6-5; D is undetermined. This CDR3 has 15 residues. The germline CDR1 and CDR2 sequences are MNHEY and SVGAGI. Deletions cut 9 bases from V and 3 bases from J, with 17 bases between. The CDR3 region is CASALSDGSNEKLFF. The CDR3 DNA reads TGTGCCAGTGCCCTAAGCGACGGATCTAATGAAAAACTGTTTTTT.

The chain joins TRBV7-8 to TRBJ2-5; TRBD2 aligns across 10 bases. CDR1 is SGHVS, CDR2 FQNEAQ, per germline. Trimming at V came to 5 bases and at J to 2 bases, leaving 5 bases not matched to a gene. This CDR3 is 15 amino acids long. The DNA of the CDR3 is TGTGCCAGCAGCATGGGACTAGCGAGACAAGAGACCCAGTACTTC. This encodes CASSMGLARQETQYF.

The chain employs TRBV7-2 and TRBJ1-2, with 7 bases matching TRBD1. The CDR3 has 14 residues. V shed 3 bases, J shed 2 bases, and the junction held 3 bases outside the gene matches. Germline values: CDR1 SGHTA, CDR2 FQGNSA. The CDR3 region has the DNA TGTGCCAGCAGCTTGGGACAGCAAAACTATGGCTACACCTTC. Amino acids: CASSLGQQNYGYTF.

The chain joins TRBV25-1 to TRBJ1-1; D unresolved. Trimming removed 10 bases from V and 0 bases from J, with 18 bases in between. CDR1 MGHDK and CDR2 SYGVNS come from the germline V gene. This CDR3 is built from 15 residues. The CDR3 DNA sequence: TGTGCCACCACGTCCGATCCGCATTTGAACACTGAAGCTTTCTTT. Its translation is CATTSDPHLNTEAFF.

The V and J genes are TRBV11-2 and TRBJ2-7; 9 positions agree with TRBD1. This CDR3 comprises 16 residues. J was trimmed by 2 bases and V by 4 bases; bases with no gene match: 9. CDR1 SGHAT and CDR2 FQNNGV come from the germline V gene. The CDR3 reads CASSSYTGGYTYEQYF. The CDR3 coding sequence is TGTGCCAGCAGCTCCTATACAGGGGGCTATACCTACGAGCAGTACTTC.

The sample holds one count of this clone. The chain combines TRBV27 with TRBJ2-4, with D possibly being TRBD1 (6 bases). Germline V gives CDR1 MNHEY, CDR2 SMNVEV (reference sequence). The CDR3 sequence is 14 residues long. Trimming removed 0 bases from V and 7 bases from J, with 10 bases in between. The CDR3 region has the DNA TGTGCCAGCAGTTTATCGTCACAGGGTAACATTCAGTACTTC. Translation gives CASSLSSQGNIQYF.

The rearrangement links TRBV7-2 to TRBJ1-3; no clear D. This CDR3 is 15 amino acids long. The germline V and J ends were trimmed by 5 bases and 2 bases, with 13 bases remaining between them. Germline V gene sequence: CDR1 SGHTA, CDR2 FQGNSA. This CDR3 reads CASSPEGTTGNTIYF. CDR3 DNA sequence: TGTGCCAGCAGCCCAGAAGGTACAACTGGAAACACCATATATTTT.

The V gene is TRBV18, the J gene TRBJ1-6, with D unresolved. V dropped 3 bases and J dropped 0 bases, with 12 bases sitting between them. Per the germline V gene, CDR1 is KGHSH and CDR2 is LQKENI. CDR3 length equals 17 residues. In DNA form, the CDR3 reads TGTGCCAGCTCACCGCCAAGTCTGAGCTCCTATAATTCACCCCTCCACTTT. This codes for CASSPPSLSSYNSPLHF.

This CDR3 reads CASSVGVPNTGELFF. CDR3 bases: TGTGCCAGCAGCGTAGGTGTCCCCAACACCGGGGAGCTGTTTTTT. The V gene is TRBV9, the J gene TRBJ2-2; D uncertain. Trimming pared 0 bases from V and 2 bases from J, leaving 8 bases between. CDR3 size: 15 residues. Germline loops: CDR1 SGDLS, CDR2 YYNGEE.

The J gene is TRBJ2-3, the V gene TRBV6-6; D perhaps matches TRBD2 (5 bases). V was clipped by 1 base and J by 4 bases, with 6 bases between them. The germline V gene encodes CDR1 MNHNY and CDR2 SVGAGI (reference sequence). The CDR3 loop spans 13 amino acids. As DNA, the CDR3 is TGTGCCAGCAGTTACTTGAGGGCAGATACGCAGTATTTT. It yields the protein CASSYLRADTQYF.

The genes are TRBV11-3 and TRBJ1-5, with a possible D match to TRBD1 (6 bases). Germline V gene lookup returns CDR1 SGHNT and CDR2 YENEEA. This CDR3 has 15 residues. Trimming pared 6 bases from V and 2 bases from J, leaving 14 bases between. Here the CDR3 reads CASRLRGTGNQPQHF. The CDR3 bases are TGTGCCAGCAGACTAAGGGGGACTGGCAATCAGCCCCAGCATTTT.

Here the CDR3 DNA reads TGTGCCAGCAGCTTAGACGGGCAGGGACCCTACGAGCAGTACTTC. It translates to CASSLDGQGPYEQYF. This chain links TRBV11-3 with TRBJ2-7; the D call may be TRBD1 or TRBD2 (5 bases each). This CDR3 has 15 residues. The V gene's germline CDR1 is SGHNT and CDR2 YENEEA. Trimming took 0 bases from V and 2 from J, leaving 11 bases between them. The full variable domain, with the rest looked up from reference TRBV11-3 and TRBJ2-7, is EAGVVQSPRYKIIEKKQPVAFWCNPISGHNTLYWYLQNLGQGPELLIRYENEEAVDDSQLPKDRFSAERLKGVDSTLKIQPAELGDSAVYLCASSLDGQGPYEQYFGPGTRLTVT.

V is TRBV30 and J is TRBJ1-5, with D unresolved. The CDR3 is 12 amino acids. Per germline, CDR1 GTSNPN and CDR2 SVGIG (reference sequence). V gave up 1 base and J gave up 7 bases, with 8 bases separating them. The CDR3 nucleotides read TGTGCCTGGAGTGGCGGCGACCAGCCCCAGCATTTT. It is translated as CAWSGGDQPQHF.

This rearrangement joins TRBV7-2 to TRBJ2-7; D possibly corresponds to TRBD1 (5 bases). The germline V gene encodes CDR1 SGHTA and CDR2 FQGNSA. V was trimmed by 1 base and J by 6 bases, leaving 16 bases between them. CDR3 length: 15 residues. The chain's CDR3 is CASSLDAQGRAEQYF. For the CDR3, the DNA is TGTGCCAGCAGCTTAGACGCCCAGGGTCGAGCCGAGCAGTACTTC. Full variable domain (missing parts from reference TRBV7-2 and TRBJ2-7): GAGVSQSPSNKVTEKGKDVELRCDPISGHTALYWYRQSLGQGLEFLIYFQGNSAPDKSGLPSDRFSAERTGGSVSTLTIQRTQQEDSAVYLCASSLDAQGRAEQYFGPGTRLTVT.

This chain links TRBV27 with TRBJ1-6; D is unresolved. V dropped 7 bases and J dropped 11 bases, with 15 bases sitting between them. Germline CDR1 and CDR2: MNHEY and SMNVEV (reference sequence). This CDR3 is 13 amino acids long. CDR3 in amino acids: CASTPRGVTPLHF. In nucleotides, the CDR3 is TGTGCCAGCACGCCCCGCGGGGTTACACCCCTCCACTTT.